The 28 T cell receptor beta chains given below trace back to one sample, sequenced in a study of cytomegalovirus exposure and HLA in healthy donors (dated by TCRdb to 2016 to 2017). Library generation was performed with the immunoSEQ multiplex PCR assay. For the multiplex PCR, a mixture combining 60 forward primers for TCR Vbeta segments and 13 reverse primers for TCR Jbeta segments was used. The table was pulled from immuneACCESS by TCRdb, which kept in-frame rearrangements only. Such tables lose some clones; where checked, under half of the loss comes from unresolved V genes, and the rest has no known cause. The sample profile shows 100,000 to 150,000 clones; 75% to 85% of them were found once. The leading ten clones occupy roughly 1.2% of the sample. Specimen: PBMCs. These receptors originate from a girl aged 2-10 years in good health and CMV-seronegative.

CDR3 nucleotide sequence: TGTGCCAGCTCAGCGGACAGATCCTACGAGCAGTACTTC. Protein: CASSADRSYEQYF. The V and J genes are TRBV18 and TRBJ2-7, with D possibly being TRBD1 (6 bases). V shed 5 bases and J shed 1 base, with 9 bases lying between them. Per the germline V gene, CDR1 is KGHSH and CDR2 is LQKENI. The CDR3 has 13 residues. Supplemented by reference TRBV18 and TRBJ2-7, the full variable domain reads NAGVMQNPRHLVRRRGQEARLRCSPMKGHSHVYWYRQLPEEGLKFMVYLQKENIIDESGMPKERFSAEFPKEGPSILRIQQVVRGDSAAYFCASSADRSYEQYFGPGTRLTVT.

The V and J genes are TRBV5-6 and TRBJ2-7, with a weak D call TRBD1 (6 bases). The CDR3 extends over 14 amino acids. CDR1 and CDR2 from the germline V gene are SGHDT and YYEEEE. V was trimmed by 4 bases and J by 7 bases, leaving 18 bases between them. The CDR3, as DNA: TGTGCCAGCAGCCGCGGACAGTCCGGGCGAGAGCAGTACTTC. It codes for CASSRGQSGREQYF.

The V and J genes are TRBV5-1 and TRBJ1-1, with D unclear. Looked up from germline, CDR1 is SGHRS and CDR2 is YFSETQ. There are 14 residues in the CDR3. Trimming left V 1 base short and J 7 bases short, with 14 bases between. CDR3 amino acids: CASSLYVEGNEAFF. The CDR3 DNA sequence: TGCGCCAGCAGCTTGTATGTTGAGGGAAATGAAGCTTTCTTT.

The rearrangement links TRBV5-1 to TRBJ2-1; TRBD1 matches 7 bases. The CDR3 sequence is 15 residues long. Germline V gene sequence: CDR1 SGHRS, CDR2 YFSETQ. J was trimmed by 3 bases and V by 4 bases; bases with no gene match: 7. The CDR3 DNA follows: TGCGCCAGCAGCCCACGACAGGGTGTCTACAATGAGCAGTTCTTC. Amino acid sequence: CASSPRQGVYNEQFF.

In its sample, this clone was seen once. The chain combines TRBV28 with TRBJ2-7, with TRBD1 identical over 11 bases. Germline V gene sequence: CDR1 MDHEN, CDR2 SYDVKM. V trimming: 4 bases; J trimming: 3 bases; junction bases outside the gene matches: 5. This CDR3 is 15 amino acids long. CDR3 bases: TGTGCCAGCAGTTCTACCGGGACAGGGGGCTACGAGCAGTACTTC. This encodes CASSSTGTGGYEQYF.

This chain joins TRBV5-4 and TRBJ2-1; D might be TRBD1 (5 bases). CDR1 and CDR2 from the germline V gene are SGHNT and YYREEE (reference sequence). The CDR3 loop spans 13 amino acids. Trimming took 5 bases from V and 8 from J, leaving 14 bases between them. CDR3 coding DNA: TGTGCCAGCAGGGACAATAATCGGGATGAGCAGTTCTTC. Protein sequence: CASRDNNRDEQFF.

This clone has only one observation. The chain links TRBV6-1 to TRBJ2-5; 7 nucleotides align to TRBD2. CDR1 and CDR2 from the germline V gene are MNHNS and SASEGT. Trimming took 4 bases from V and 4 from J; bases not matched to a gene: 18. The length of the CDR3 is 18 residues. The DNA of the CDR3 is TGTGCCAGCAGTGTCTCAACTGGCGGGAGCAGCTCATTAGAGACCCAGTACTTC. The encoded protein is CASSVSTGGSSSLETQYF.

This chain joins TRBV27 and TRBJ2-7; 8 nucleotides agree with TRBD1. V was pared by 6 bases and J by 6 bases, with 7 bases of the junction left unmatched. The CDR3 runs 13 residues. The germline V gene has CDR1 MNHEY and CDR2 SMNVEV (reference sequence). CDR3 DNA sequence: TGTGCCAGCAGCCCCGGGACAGGCTCCGAGCAGTACTTC. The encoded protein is CASSPGTGSEQYF.

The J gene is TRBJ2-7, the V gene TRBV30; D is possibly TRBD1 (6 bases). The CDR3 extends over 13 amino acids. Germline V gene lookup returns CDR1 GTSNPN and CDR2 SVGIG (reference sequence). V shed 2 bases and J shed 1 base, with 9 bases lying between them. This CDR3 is CAWSLGASYEQYF. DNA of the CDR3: TGTGCCTGGAGTCTGGGGGCTTCCTACGAGCAGTACTTC.

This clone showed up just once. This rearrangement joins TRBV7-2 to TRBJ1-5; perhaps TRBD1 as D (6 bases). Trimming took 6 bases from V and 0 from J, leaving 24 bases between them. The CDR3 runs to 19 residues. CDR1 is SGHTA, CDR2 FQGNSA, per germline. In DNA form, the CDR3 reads TGTGCCAGCAGAGACCCTGAGCTGGGGGCTGGGGTTAGCAATCAGCCCCAGCATTTT. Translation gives CASRDPELGAGVSNQPQHF.

This CDR3 is CAWRVGGHPNTEAFF. CDR3 bases: TGTGCCTGGAGGGTGGGGGGGCACCCGAACACTGAAGCTTTCTTT. The rearrangement uses TRBV30 and TRBJ1-1; TRBD1 is a possible D gene (6 bases). The germline V gene encodes CDR1 GTSNPN and CDR2 SVGIG (reference sequence). The CDR3 sequence is 15 residues long. Trimming pared 3 bases from V and 1 base from J, leaving 15 bases between.

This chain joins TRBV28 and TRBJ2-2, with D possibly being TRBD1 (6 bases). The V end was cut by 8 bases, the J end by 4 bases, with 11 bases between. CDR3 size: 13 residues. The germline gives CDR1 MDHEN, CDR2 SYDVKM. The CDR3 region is CASPPRGTGELFF. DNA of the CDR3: TGTGCCAGCCCCCCCAGGGGCACCGGGGAGCTGTTTTTT.

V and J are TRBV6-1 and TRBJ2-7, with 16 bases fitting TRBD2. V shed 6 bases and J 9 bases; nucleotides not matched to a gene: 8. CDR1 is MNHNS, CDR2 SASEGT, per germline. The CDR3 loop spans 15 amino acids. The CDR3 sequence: CASSAGLAGGHPQYF. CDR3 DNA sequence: TGTGCCAGCAGCGCGGGACTAGCGGGAGGGCATCCGCAGTACTTC.

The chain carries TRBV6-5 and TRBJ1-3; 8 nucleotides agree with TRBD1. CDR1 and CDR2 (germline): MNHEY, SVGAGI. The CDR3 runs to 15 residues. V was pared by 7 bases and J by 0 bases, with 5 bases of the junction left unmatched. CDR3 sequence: CASIPDRGSGNTIYF. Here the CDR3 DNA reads TGTGCCAGCATCCCAGACAGGGGCTCTGGAAACACCATATATTTT.

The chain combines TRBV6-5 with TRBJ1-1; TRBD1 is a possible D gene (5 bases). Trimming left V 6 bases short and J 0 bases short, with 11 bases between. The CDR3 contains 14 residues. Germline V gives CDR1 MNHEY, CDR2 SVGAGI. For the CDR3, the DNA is TGTGCCAGCAGGACGGGGGGGATGAACACTGAAGCTTTCTTT. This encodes CASRTGGMNTEAFF.

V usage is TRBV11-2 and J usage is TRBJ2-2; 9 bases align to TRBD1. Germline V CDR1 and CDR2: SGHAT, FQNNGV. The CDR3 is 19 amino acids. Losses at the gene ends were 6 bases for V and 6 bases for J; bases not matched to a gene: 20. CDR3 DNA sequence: TGTGCCAGCAGACCTCCGGGACAGGGAGGGGGCATAAGGGCCGGGGAGCTGTTTTTT. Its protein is CASRPPGQGGGIRAGELFF.

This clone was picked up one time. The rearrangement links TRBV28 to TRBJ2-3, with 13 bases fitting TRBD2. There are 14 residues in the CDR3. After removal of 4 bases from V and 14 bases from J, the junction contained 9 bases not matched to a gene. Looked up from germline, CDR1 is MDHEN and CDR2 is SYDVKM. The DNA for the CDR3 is TGTGCCAGCAGTTCCTCCCGGACTAGCGGGAGCCCGTATTTT. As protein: CASSSSRTSGSPYF.

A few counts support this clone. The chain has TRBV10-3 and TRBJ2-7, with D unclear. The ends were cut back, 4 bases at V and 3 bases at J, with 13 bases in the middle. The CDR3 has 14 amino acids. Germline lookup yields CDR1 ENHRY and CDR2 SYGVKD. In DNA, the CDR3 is TGTGCCATCAGTGGTGCAGGCGATAACTACGAGCAGTACTTC. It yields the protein CAISGAGDNYEQYF.

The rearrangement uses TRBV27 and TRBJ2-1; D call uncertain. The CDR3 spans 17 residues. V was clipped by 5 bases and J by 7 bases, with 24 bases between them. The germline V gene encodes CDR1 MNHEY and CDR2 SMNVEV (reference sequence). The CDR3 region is CASSLWALTRPQNEQFF. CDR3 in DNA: TGTGCCAGCAGTCTCTGGGCCCTGACAAGGCCCCAAAATGAGCAGTTCTTC.

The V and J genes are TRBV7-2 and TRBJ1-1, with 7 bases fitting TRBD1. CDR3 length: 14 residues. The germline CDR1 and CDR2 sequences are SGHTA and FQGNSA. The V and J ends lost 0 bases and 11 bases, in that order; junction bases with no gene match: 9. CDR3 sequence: CASSLASPAGGAFF. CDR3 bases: TGTGCCAGCAGCTTAGCCTCCCCAGCAGGGGGGGCTTTCTTT.

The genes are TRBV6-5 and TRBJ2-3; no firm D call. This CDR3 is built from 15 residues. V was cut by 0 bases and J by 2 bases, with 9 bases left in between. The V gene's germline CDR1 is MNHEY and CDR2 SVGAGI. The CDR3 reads CASSYSVGLTDTQYF. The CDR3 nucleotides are TGTGCCAGCAGTTACTCGGTCGGTCTCACAGATACGCAGTATTTT.

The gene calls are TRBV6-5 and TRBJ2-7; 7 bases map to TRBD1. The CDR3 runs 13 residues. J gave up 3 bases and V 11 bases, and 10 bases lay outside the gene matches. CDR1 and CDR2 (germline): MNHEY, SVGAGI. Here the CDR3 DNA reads TGTGCCGGCAAACCGGACAGGATCTACGAGCAGTACTTC. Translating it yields CAGKPDRIYEQYF.

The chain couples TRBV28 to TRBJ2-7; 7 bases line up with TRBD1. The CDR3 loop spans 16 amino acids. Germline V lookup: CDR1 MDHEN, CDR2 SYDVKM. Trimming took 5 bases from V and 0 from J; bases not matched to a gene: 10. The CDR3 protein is CASSVTRQGASYEQYF. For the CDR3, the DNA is TGTGCCAGCAGTGTTACCCGACAGGGCGCCTCCTACGAGCAGTACTTC.

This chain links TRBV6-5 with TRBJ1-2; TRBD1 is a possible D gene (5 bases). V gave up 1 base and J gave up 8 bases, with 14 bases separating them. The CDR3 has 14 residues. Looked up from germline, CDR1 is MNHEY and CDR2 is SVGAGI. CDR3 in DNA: TGTGCCAGCAGTTACTATCTTGGAGGGGCCGGCTACACCTTC. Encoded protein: CASSYYLGGAGYTF.

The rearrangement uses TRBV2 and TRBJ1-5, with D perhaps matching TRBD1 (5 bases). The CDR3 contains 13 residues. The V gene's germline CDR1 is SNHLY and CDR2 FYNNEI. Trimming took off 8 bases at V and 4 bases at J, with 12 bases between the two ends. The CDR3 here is CASSGGGNQPQHF. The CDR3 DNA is TGTGCCAGCTCCGGGGGTGGTAATCAGCCCCAGCATTTT.

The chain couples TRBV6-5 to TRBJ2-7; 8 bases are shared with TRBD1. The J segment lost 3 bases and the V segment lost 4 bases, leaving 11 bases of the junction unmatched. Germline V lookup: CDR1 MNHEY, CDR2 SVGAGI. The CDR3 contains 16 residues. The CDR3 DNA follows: TGTGCCAGCAGTTCTCCCGGACAGGGTTTTCTCTACGAGCAGTACTTC. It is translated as CASSSPGQGFLYEQYF.

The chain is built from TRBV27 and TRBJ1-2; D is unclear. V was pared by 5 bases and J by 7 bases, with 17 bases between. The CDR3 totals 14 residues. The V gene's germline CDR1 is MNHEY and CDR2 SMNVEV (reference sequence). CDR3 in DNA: TGTGCCAGCAGTGTAGACCCCGCGGTGGCTGGCTACACCTTC. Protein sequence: CASSVDPAVAGYTF.

CDR3 residues: CSVEGQGDEKLFF. CDR3 coding DNA: TGCAGCGTGGAGGGACAGGGGGATGAAAAACTGTTTTTT. This chain joins TRBV29-1 and TRBJ1-4; 11 bases align to TRBD1. In germline, CDR1 is SQVTM, CDR2 ANQGSEA. This CDR3 has 13 amino acids. V lost 6 bases, J lost 6 bases, and 3 bases stayed unmatched. Filled out from reference TRBV29-1 and TRBJ1-4, the complete variable domain reads SAVISQKPSRDICQRGTSLTIQCQVDSQVTMMFWYRQQPGQSLTLIATANQGSEATYESGFVIDKFPISRPNLTFSTLTVSNMSPEDSSIYLCSVEGQGDEKLFFGSGTQLSVL.